This TCR beta chain was observed in a study of cytomegalovirus exposure and HLA in healthy donors (dated by TCRdb to 2016 to 2017). The study in broad terms: In an earlier analysis of under 750 of the donors, about 270 Gb of sequence data and approximately 120 million unique TCR beta sequences from 180 million or so T cells were reported. Donor age, sex, ethnicity and CMV serostatus were compiled alongside the repertoire data. In a later genetic analysis, genome-wide SNP genotypes for about three fifths of the roughly 670 donors were used, and that subset was treated as a discovery cohort. In an earlier analysis of several hundred of the donors, high-throughput TCR beta sequencing was used to judge whether each TCR beta V gene segment behaved as functional or pseudogenic. Approximately 300 gigabases of sequencing data and tens of millions of unique TCR sequences were included in an early release covering roughly 600 HLA-typed donors. Of the 300 to 400 genotyped donors, around 81% fell in the genetic ancestry cluster associated with self-reported Caucasian donors. The study aimed to test whether cataloging public T cell receptors could reveal signatures of past pathogen exposure. Both class I and class II loci were covered by HLA typing, at four-digit resolution. Using immunosequencing, the study profiled T cell repertoires from around 670 subjects and related those repertoires to cytomegalovirus serostatus. A later analysis re-examined previously published TCR beta repertoires from roughly 650 donors and added high-resolution HLA genotyping to investigate patterns of TCR occurrence. Because of strong linkage in the cohort, 4 to 6 DR-DQ haplotypes were treated as single units for association and clustering. High-throughput TCR immunosequencing, statistical association of individual TCRs with disease status, and machine learning were combined to predict cytomegalovirus infection status. A separate validation cohort of over 95 different subjects was used in addition to the 666-subject first cohort. In the later analysis, no new phenotypic data were used to find candidate immune exposures; instead, reliance was placed on TCR beta sequences and their occurrence across donors. Among 300 to 500 genotyped donors of the cohort, an average of approximately 240,000 unique TCR beta nucleotide sequences was sequenced per donor, of which about 19% were non-productive. Every discovery cohort repertoire had been produced on one sequencing platform. The number of donors typed differed by locus, with roughly 620-630 for A, B, C, DRB1 and DQB1, around 520 for DQA1, 606 for DPA1, and approximately 470 for DPB1. Results the study describes overall, beyond this receptor: At a false discovery rate of 0.05, a later analysis linked 15,000 to 20,000 TCR beta sequences to specific HLA alleles. In a later analysis, TCR association rates were found to vary across HLA loci, with the most associated TCRs seen for DRB1 alleles and the fewest for HLA-C alleles. The study gave a list of about 170 TCR beta chains associated with cytomegalovirus. The authors suggested that the approach could potentially be generalized to other disease states and immunological phenotypes. This cohort had only TCR beta chains sequenced, and the lack of alpha or paired-chain data limited which features could be detected. According to a later genetic analysis, donors in an Asian-associated ancestry cluster had fewer N-insertions in productive TCRs than the approximately 690-donor mean. In an earlier analysis of 587 of the donors, most TCR beta V segments appeared in productive rearrangements about 90% or about 30% of the time, broadly matching IMGT annotations. A cluster of highly shared sequence variants was judged likely to be a technical artifact of the sequencing pipeline. Approximately 18 rarely observed V segments, including chromosome 9 orphons, were excluded from the earlier analysis of some 590 of the donors because counts were too low. The only immune exposure information available for the cohort was CMV serostatus. Assigning TCR associations to individual alleles was difficult when HLA alleles, especially DR and DQ, strongly co-occurred. While some public TCRs were present in many individuals, most TCR sequences turned up only very rarely across donors. In vitro tests confirmed that a few of the cytomegalovirus-associated TCR beta chains recognize cytomegalovirus antigens. According to a later analysis, most CMV-associated TCR beta chains appeared to be HLA-restricted, and the HLA associations seemed to be driven largely by CMV exposure. In a later analysis, several top co-occurrence clusters were reported to appear linked to parvovirus B19, influenza, CMV and Epstein-Barr virus. The classifier was reported to diagnose cytomegalovirus status with high specificity and sensitivity in both the original cohort and the validation cohort. Because HLA typing was missing for some donors at each locus, association tests included only the typed subset. Compared with equally common non-associated chains, HLA-associated TCR beta chains in a later analysis were more clonally expanded and had lower generation probabilities. A later genetic analysis associated a missense DCLRE1C variant with V-gene and J-gene trimming of TCR beta chains, and an independent cohort replicated the association. Linkage disequilibrium might explain the correlated functional status among segregating V segments, but an unknown experimental factor could not be excluded. Presence/absence analyses assumed roughly uniform sequencing depth across donors, an assumption that may not hold. A further reported finding was that TCR beta sequences accurately predicted the HLA-A and HLA-B alleles for most subjects in the first cohort. The 87-base-pair reads could not distinguish some IMGT-functional V segments, including TRBV6-2 and TRBV6-3, so those segments were excluded.

As for this clone: What antigen it recognizes has not been identified. Base-call qualities are not available, and no considerably larger clone is one nucleotide away.

Trimming takes 7 bases from V and 0 bases from J, and the germline ends sit 9 bases apart. Including the terminal cysteine and phenylalanine, the CDR3 comprises 14 residues. Of the read, only the CDR3 DNA is kept; its 42 bases are in frame from base 1. CDR1 is given as MNHNY and CDR2 as SVGAGI, both from the germline V gene (reference sequence). Library preparation used the immunoSEQ multiplex PCR assay. For the multiplex PCR, a mixture combining 60 forward primers for TCR Vbeta segments and 13 reverse primers for TCR Jbeta segments was used. The CDR3 region of rearranged TCR beta genes was amplified from genomic DNA with a multiplex PCR assay. Amplified TCR beta libraries were sequenced as 87-base-pair reads on the Illumina HiSeq System. In the authors' own workflow: Across the 670 or so repertoires, a later analysis counted some 81 million unique TCR beta chains, roughly 11 million of which were shared by at least two donors. Raw reads were error-corrected and collapsed into unique sequences with a nearest-neighbor algorithm that merged closely related sequences to remove PCR and sequencing errors. CDR3 sequences were aligned to IMGT reference sequences to assign V, D and J gene segments. For a sequence to be retained, at least a six-nucleotide match to both a V gene segment and a J gene segment was required. A rearrangement was called productive if the CDR3 had no stop codons and remained in frame with V and J, and every other rearrangement was called non-productive. CDR3 was defined according to IMGT convention as the region running from the second conserved V-encoded cysteine to the conserved J-encoded phenylalanine. The earlier analysis of around 640 of the donors excluded sequences that lacked an unambiguous match to a single V gene segment. An earlier analysis of 587 of the donors classified V segments as functional when productive rearrangements were above 56.7% and as segregating when the standard deviation between donors was above 5%. A statistical classification framework was built to diagnose cytomegalovirus status from the catalog of TCR beta chain sequences. V and J gene assignment, in a later analysis, came from comparing TCR nucleotide sequences with IMGT/GENE-DB human TR gene sequences. Using the TCRdist pipeline, a later analysis assigned CDR3 sequences along with most-parsimonious VDJ recombination scenarios. In a later analysis, each TCR beta chain was defined by its CDR3 amino acid sequence together with its V-gene family, and reads without a unique V-gene family were excluded. A later analysis removed 500 to 600 highly shared, low-generation-probability nucleotide sequences to deal with suspected cross-contamination and a sequencing artifact. In a later analysis, a clonal expansion index was calculated for each public chain from normalized within-repertoire ranks of inferred template counts. In a later analysis, generation probabilities were computed with a VDJ recombination model fitted to out-of-frame rearrangements, and the resulting probabilities were checked against IGoR. In a later analysis, TCR-TCR, TCR-HLA and TCR-CMV co-occurrence was scored with hypergeometric tests, and a repertoire-size bias correction was applied to TCR pairs. To estimate false discovery rates, a later analysis permuted the HLA or CMV assignments 20 times. In a later analysis, co-occurring TCRs were grouped with DBSCAN, and TCRdist sequence similarity was added when clustering was performed within HLA-allele-positive subsets. Repertoires with fewer than 30,000 or more than 120,000 public chains, plus five repertoires with anomalous nucleotide sharing, were excluded from co-occurrence clustering. Not all clones reach the TCRdb copy of this immuneACCESS table, which keeps in-frame sequences only. Checked studies attribute under half of the gap to unresolved V genes and leave the rest unexplained. D and trimming come from the DNA, and the V and J calls and clone size come from that table. In this sample the table shows 200,000 to 250,000 clones, roughly 80% of which occur a single time. The ten largest account for around 4% of the sample.

In total, approximately 700 healthy bone marrow donors made up the cohort. All cohort members were sampled while nominally healthy, although unrecorded immune exposures were likely present. The donor was CMV seronegative and belonged to the group of 380 or so seronegative cohort members. A peripheral blood sample was provided by each donor, and peripheral blood mononuclear cells were used for TCR beta sequencing. Genomic DNA was extracted from the blood cell samples with the Qiagen DNeasy Blood Extraction Kit. The sequence links TRBV6-6 to TRBJ1-4; a confident D gene designation cannot be given. The source is a male donor in good health and CMV-seronegative. The material sequenced was PBMCs. The DNA sequence is given as TGTGCCAGCACTCTACGAACAACTAATGAAAAACTGTTTTTT. This yields the protein CASTLRTTNEKLFF.